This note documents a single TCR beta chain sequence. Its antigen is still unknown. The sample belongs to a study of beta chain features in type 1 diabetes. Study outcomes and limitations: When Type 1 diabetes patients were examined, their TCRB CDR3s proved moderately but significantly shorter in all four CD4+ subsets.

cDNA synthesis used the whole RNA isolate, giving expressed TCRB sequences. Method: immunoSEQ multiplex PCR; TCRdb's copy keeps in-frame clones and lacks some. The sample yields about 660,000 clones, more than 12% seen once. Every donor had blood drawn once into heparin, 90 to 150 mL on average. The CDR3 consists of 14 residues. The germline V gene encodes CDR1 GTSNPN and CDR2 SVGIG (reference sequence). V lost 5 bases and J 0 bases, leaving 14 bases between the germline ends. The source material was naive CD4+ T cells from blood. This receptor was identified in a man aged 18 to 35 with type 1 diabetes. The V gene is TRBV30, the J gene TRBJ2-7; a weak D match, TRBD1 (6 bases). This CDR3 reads CAWLTGSASYEQYF. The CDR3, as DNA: TGTGCCTGGCTTACAGGGAGCGCCTCCTACGAGCAGTACTTC.